This TCR beta chain appears in the sequencing data of a study of human T cells and chemical hapten exposure. Turning to the study itself: Patch tests containing 0.01% DPC, applied to the upper back, were read at 6 days. Enrolled patients were predominantly female and had alopecia areata, totalis or universalis. Study-level results: Significantly more large CDR3 similarity clusters were formed by expanded TCRs than by controls.

The library tagged each cDNA molecule with unique molecular identifiers. In TCRdb, the RACE reads were re-called with MiXCR into one record per CDR3 protein. The sample carries some 340,000 distinct CDR3 sequences, around 7% recorded once. Trimming took 2 bases from V and 0 from J, leaving 11 bases between them. Germline lookup yields CDR1 SGHRS and CDR2 YFSETQ. CDR3 length: 15 amino acids. This clonotype was seen ten or more times. Its antigen is unknown. The sample's time point: patch test 1, 2 weeks after DPC sensitization. Treatment specified: therapeutic diphenylcyclopropenone sensitization with weekly scalp DPC.

The chain carries TRBV5-1 and TRBJ2-5; D is possibly TRBD1 (6 bases). Specimen: whole blood, collected in connection with sensitization to the hapten diphenylcyclopropenone (DPC). The sequence derives from a woman under 30 with alopecia areata. Some clones in this sample may be carry-over from other donors' samples. The CDR3 coding sequence is TGCGCCAGCAGCTTCGGGGACACCTACCAAGAGACCCAGTACTTC. This translates into CASSFGDTYQETQYF.